This T cell receptor beta chain was identified in a study of vaccination effects on CD4 cells after COVID-19. Trimming shortened V by 3 bases and J by 4 bases, and 12 bases separated the two germline ends. Germline CDR1 MNHNS, CDR2 SASEGT. CDR3 length: 14 amino acids. Antigen-specific CD4+ T cells were expanded with viral peptide pools in the ViraFEST assay before sequencing. On day 10 of culture, CD4+ T cells were separated out. In the case of this clone: Its matching antigen is unknown.

Generated by immunoSEQ multiplex PCR, the TCRdb table keeps only in-frame clones and is missing some. The sample holds about 22,000 clones, around 70% seen once. Sequenced here: CD4+ T cells from PBMCs cultured with HCoV-229E spike peptides, sampled before COVID-19 vaccination. The TCR was taken from a human donor who received a COVID-19 vaccine. V usage is TRBV6-1 and J usage is TRBJ1-1; D is possibly TRBD1 (6 bases). CDR3 loop: CASSELRGGTEAFF. The CDR3 DNA reads as TGTGCCAGCAGTGAGCTCAGGGGTGGCACTGAAGCTTTCTTT.